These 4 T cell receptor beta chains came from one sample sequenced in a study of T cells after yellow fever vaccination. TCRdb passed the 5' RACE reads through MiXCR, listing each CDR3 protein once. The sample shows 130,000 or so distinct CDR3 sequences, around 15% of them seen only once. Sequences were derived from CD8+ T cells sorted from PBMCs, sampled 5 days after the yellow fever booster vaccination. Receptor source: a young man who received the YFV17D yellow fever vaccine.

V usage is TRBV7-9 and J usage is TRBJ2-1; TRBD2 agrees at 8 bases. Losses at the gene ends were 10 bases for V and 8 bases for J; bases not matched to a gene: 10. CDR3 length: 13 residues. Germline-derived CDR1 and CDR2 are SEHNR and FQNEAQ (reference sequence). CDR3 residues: CATTPGLADEQFF. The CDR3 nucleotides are TGTGCCACCACTCCCGGACTAGCAGATGAGCAGTTCTTC.

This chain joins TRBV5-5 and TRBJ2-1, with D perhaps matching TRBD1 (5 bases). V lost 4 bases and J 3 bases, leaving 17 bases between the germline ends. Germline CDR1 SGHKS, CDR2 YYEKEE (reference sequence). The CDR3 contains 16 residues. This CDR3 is CASSQMGQGDYNEQFF. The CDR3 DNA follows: TGTGCCAGCAGCCAAATGGGCCAGGGCGACTACAATGAGCAGTTCTTC.

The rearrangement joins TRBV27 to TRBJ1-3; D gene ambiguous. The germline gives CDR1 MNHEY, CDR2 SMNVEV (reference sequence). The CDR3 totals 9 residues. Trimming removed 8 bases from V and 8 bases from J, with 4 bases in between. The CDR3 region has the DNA TGTGCCAGCGGGGACACCATATATTTT. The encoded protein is CASGDTIYF.

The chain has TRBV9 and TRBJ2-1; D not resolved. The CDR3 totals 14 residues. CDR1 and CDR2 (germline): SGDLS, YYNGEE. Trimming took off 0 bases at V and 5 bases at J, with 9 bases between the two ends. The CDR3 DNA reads TGTGCCAGCAGCGTAGATCTGGGAAACAATGAGCAGTTCTTC. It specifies CASSVDLGNNEQFF.